This is a list of T cell receptor beta chains from one sample in a study of T-cell memory formation after mild COVID-19. TCRdb fed the 5' RACE reads into MiXCR, producing one record per CDR3 protein. The sample gives just under 350,000 distinct CDR3 sequences, over 10% of which show up once; about 20% is in the top ten. Sequencing input: PBMCs or a T cell subset sorted from them (not recorded which). Source of these receptors: a man in his late teens or twenties who had mild COVID-19 (a few samples of this study predate the infection). Cell type and time point are not known. Both conserved end residues are part of each CDR3. The D gene is left open where the match is weak. Clone size is shown for a subset of rows, as once, few, many or a class of expanded clone.

clone_size | j_call | d_call | v_call | cdr3_nt | cdr3_aa
few | TRBJ1-3 | - | TRBV6-6 | TGTGCCAGCAGCCCGGACCAGTACTCTGGAAACACCATATATTTT | CASSPDQYSGNTIYF
many | TRBJ1-2 | - | TRBV7-9 | TGTGCCAGCAGCTTACAGGGAGATGGCTACACCTTC | CASSLQGDGYTF
few | TRBJ1-1 | TRBD1 | TRBV18 | TGTGCCAGCTGGGCAGGGGGCACTGAAGCTTTCTTT | CASWAGGTEAFF
few | TRBJ1-5 | - | TRBV7-9 | TGTGCCAGCAGCACGGAGACAGCCATGGGCAATCAGCCCCAGCATTTT | CASSTETAMGNQPQHF
few | TRBJ2-2 | TRBD2 | TRBV5-6 | TGTGCCAGCAGCCCGGGACTAGCGGACACCGGGGAGCTGTTTTTT | CASSPGLADTGELFF
many | TRBJ2-4 | - | TRBV6-5 | TGTGCCAGCAGCCCAGAGGACCCGAGGACAGCCAAAAACATTCAGTACTTC | CASSPEDPRTAKNIQYF
few | TRBJ1-1 | TRBD1 | TRBV6-1 | TGTGCCAGCTTTGGACAGGTTGGGACTGAAGCTTTCTTT | CASFGQVGTEAFF
few | TRBJ1-5 | TRBD1 | TRBV15 | TGTGCCACCAGCAGCTACAGGGGTTGGCAGCCCCAGCATTTT | CATSSYRGWQPQHF
few | TRBJ2-1 | TRBD1 | TRBV11-2 | TGTGCCAGCAGCTTCCAGGGGGTCAATGAGCAGTTCTTC | CASSFQGVNEQFF
- | TRBJ1-5 | TRBD1 | TRBV6-5 | TGTGCCAGCAGTTCAGGACAGGGGGCGGCGAGGCAGCCCCAGCATTTT | CASSSGQGAARQPQHF
- | TRBJ2-2 | - | TRBV5-1 | TGCGCCAGCAGCGTGGGGGCCGGGCAGTCCGGGGAGCTGTTTTTT | CASSVGAGQSGELFF
- | TRBJ2-6 | TRBD1 | TRBV27 | TGTGCCACCAGTTTACACAGGGGGCAGACAGGGGCCAACGTCCTGACTTTC | CATSLHRGQTGANVLTF
few | TRBJ1-1 | - | TRBV5-1 | TGCGCCAGCACCCTAACGGGCATAATGAACACTGAAGCTTTCTTT | CASTLTGIMNTEAFF
few | TRBJ2-7 | TRBD2 | TRBV20-1 | TGCAGTACGGGGTTAGCGGGGGGATACGAGCAGTACTTC | CSTGLAGGYEQYF
few | TRBJ2-4 | - | TRBV6-5 | TGTGCCAGCAGTTACTCCCAAACAGGGTACATTCAGTACTTC | CASSYSQTGYIQYF
- | TRBJ1-1 | - | TRBV5-1 | TGCGCCAGCAGCCCTTCAACTGGGGGCACTGAAGCTTTCTTT | CASSPSTGGTEAFF
- | TRBJ2-3 | - | TRBV6-5 | TGTGCCAGCAGTGGGACAAACACTAGCAGCACAGATACGCAGTATTTT | CASSGTNTSSTDTQYF
many | TRBJ2-5 | - | TRBV11-1 | TGTGCCAGCAGCTTAGCGGGCACGCGGACCCAGTACTTC | CASSLAGTRTQYF
- | TRBJ2-1 | - | TRBV6-1 | TGTGCCAGCAGCCAAGGCGGACAGACCTACAATGAGCAGTTCTTC | CASSQGGQTYNEQFF
- | TRBJ2-7 | TRBD1 | TRBV6-5 | TGTGCCAGCAGAAGACAGGGGGGCTACGAGCAGTACTTC | CASRRQGGYEQYF
- | TRBJ2-3 | TRBD1 | TRBV24-1 | TGTGCCACCAGTGAAGGGGGCGCGGTAACAGATACGCAGTATTTT | CATSEGGAVTDTQYF
few | TRBJ2-3 | TRBD2 | TRBV9 | TGTGCCAGCAGCGTACAAGGGCTAGCGGCCCCTAGCACAGATACGCAGTATTTT | CASSVQGLAAPSTDTQYF
few | TRBJ2-2 | - | TRBV4-3 | TGCGCCAGCAGCCACGTTACCGGGGAGCTGTTTTTT | CASSHVTGELFF
few | TRBJ1-1 | - | TRBV12-3/TRBV12-4 | TGTGCCAGCAGCCGGGCCGCGGGCACTGAAGCTTTCTTT | CASSRAAGTEAFF
few | TRBJ2-1 | - | TRBV9 | TGTGCCAGCAGCCCGCTCCAGGGGCTGAGCTCCTACAATGAGCAGTTCTTC | CASSPLQGLSSYNEQFF
many | TRBJ2-5 | - | TRBV12-3/TRBV12-4 | TGTGCCAGCAGTTTTGGAGTCGGTGAGACCCAGTACTTC | CASSFGVGETQYF
- | TRBJ2-5 | TRBD1 | TRBV7-2 | TGTGCCAGCAGCCTGACGCGACAGGGGGCGGGGGAGACCCAGTACTTC | CASSLTRQGAGETQYF
- | TRBJ2-1 | TRBD2 | TRBV3-1 | TGTGCCAGCAGCCAAGTACTAGCGGCGCGTAATGAGCAGTTCTTC | CASSQVLAARNEQFF
- | TRBJ1-6 | TRBD1 | TRBV6-5 | TGTGCCAGCAGTTACTCGAAGGGGAGCAGGGGGGATTCACCCCTCCACTTT | CASSYSKGSRGDSPLHF
- | TRBJ2-7 | - | TRBV12-3/TRBV12-4 | TGTGCCAGCAGTTTAAAAGGATCGCTAGGGCAGTACTTC | CASSLKGSLGQYF
few | TRBJ1-2 | - | TRBV7-9 | TGTGCCAGCAGCTCCGGTGGGCGCGGCTACACCTTC | CASSSGGRGYTF
many | TRBJ2-7 | - | TRBV5-1 | TGCGCCAGCAGCCAAGGGAACGAGCAGTACTTC | CASSQGNEQYF
few | TRBJ2-3 | TRBD2 | TRBV7-9 | TGTGCCAGCAGCACCGGACTAGCGGGGGGCACAGATACGCAGTATTTT | CASSTGLAGGTDTQYF
- | TRBJ2-5 | - | TRBV18 | TGTGCCAGCTCACCCCCTATCCAAGAGACCCAGTACTTC | CASSPPIQETQYF
many | TRBJ1-2 | - | TRBV29-1 | TGCAGCGTTGAAGGGGGGGGGCGCTATGGCTACACCTTC | CSVEGGGRYGYTF
- | TRBJ2-1 | - | TRBV7-9 | TGTGCCAGCAGCTTAAGTTTCACAGTGGCCAATGAGCAGTTCTTC | CASSLSFTVANEQFF
few | TRBJ2-3 | TRBD2 | TRBV6-5 | TGTGCCAGCAGCCCCAGAGCGGGGGGGACAGCTACGCAGTATTTT | CASSPRAGGTATQYF
- | TRBJ2-5 | - | TRBV4-1 | TGCGCCAGCAGCCTGAGGAGCGGAGAGACCCAGTACTTC | CASSLRSGETQYF
many | TRBJ2-3 | - | TRBV29-1 | TGCAGCGTTGTCACGGGTTCCACAGATACGCAGTATTTT | CSVVTGSTDTQYF
few | TRBJ1-5 | - | TRBV19 | TGTGCCAGTAGTATCCGCGGAGATAGCAATCAGCCCCAGCATTTT | CASSIRGDSNQPQHF
many | TRBJ2-3 | - | TRBV7-2 | TGTGCCAGCAGCCGCACCCACCGGGATACGCAGTATTTT | CASSRTHRDTQYF
many | TRBJ1-2 | TRBD1 | TRBV6-2/TRBV6-3 | TGTGCCAGCAGTTTGATGGGACAGAGCTATGGCTACACCTTC | CASSLMGQSYGYTF
- | TRBJ2-5 | - | TRBV29-1 | TGCAGCGTTGAGCCGCCTCAAGAGACCCAGTACTTC | CSVEPPQETQYF
few | TRBJ2-2 | TRBD1 | TRBV4-1 | TGCGCCAGCAGCCAACCAGGGGGCGCTGGCACCGGGGAGCTGTTTTTT | CASSQPGGAGTGELFF
few | TRBJ2-1 | TRBD2 | TRBV27 | TGTGCCAGCAGGTCGGGGGGGTTCAATGAGCAGTTCTTC | CASRSGGFNEQFF
few | TRBJ2-5 | - | TRBV20-1 | TGCAGTGCTAGAGTATCCTCTCTAGGCGAGACCCAGTACTTC | CSARVSSLGETQYF
- | TRBJ2-1 | - | TRBV3-1 | TGTGCCAGCAGTCGACGACAGGCTTCTAGTGAGCAGTTCTTC | CASSRRQASSEQFF
few | TRBJ2-1 | - | TRBV20-1 | TGCAGTGCTAGAGAAAACAGTATCCGGGATGACGGCTATGAGCAGTTCTTC | CSARENSIRDDGYEQFF
few | TRBJ1-2 | - | TRBV6-1 | TGTGCCAGCAGTGCTACAGCCGAGGGCTACACCTTC | CASSATAEGYTF
few | TRBJ1-2 | - | TRBV7-2 | TGTGCCAGCCTCTCCCTGGCAGGGGCTGGCTACACCTTC | CASLSLAGAGYTF
many | TRBJ1-1 | - | TRBV7-6 | TGTGCCAGCAGCCCCGGGAGGACTGGGGACACTGAAGCTTTCTTT | CASSPGRTGDTEAFF
- | TRBJ2-1 | TRBD2 | TRBV5-1 | TGCGCCAGCAGCCCCCGGCTAGCGGGGGTCTACAATGAGCAGTTCTTC | CASSPRLAGVYNEQFF
few | TRBJ2-7 | TRBD2 | TRBV9 | TGTGCCAGCAGCCCACCGGCTAGCGGGACGTACGAGCAGTACTTC | CASSPPASGTYEQYF
few | TRBJ2-5 | - | TRBV28 | TGTGCCAGCACCACCGGGGGGCCGGCCCAGTACTTC | CASTTGGPAQYF
few | TRBJ2-2 | - | TRBV9 | TGTGCCAGCAGCACCCCTAGCTCCGGCGGGGAGCTGTTTTTT | CASSTPSSGGELFF
- | TRBJ2-7 | TRBD2 | TRBV4-2 | TGTGCCAGCGCCCTCCGGGAGGGGTCCAACGAGCAGTACTTC | CASALREGSNEQYF
few | TRBJ2-1 | - | TRBV9 | TGTGCCAGCAGCGTACTGGCCTTGGGGCCTCTGGATGAGCAGTTCTTC | CASSVLALGPLDEQFF
- | TRBJ2-7 | - | TRBV5-1 | TGCGCCAGCAGCTTCGCTAGCGAGGTCTACGAGCAGTACTTC | CASSFASEVYEQYF